This is a list of T cell receptor beta chains from one sample in a study of follicular helper T cells after annual influenza vaccination. Some clones are missing from TCRdb's copy, which holds only in-frame ones; the method was immunoSEQ multiplex PCR. Seen here are some 10,000 clones, around 82% observed once, and the top ten hold around 0.3%. The sequencing here drew on CXCR5- memory CD4+ T cells sorted from blood, taken 7 days after influenza vaccination. These TCRs come from an adult who received the influenza vaccine. The CDR3 runs from the conserved cysteine through the conserved F or W. D genes are given only for firm matches. For some rows the clone size is stated as once, few or many, or as a class when expanded; others skip it.

clone_size j_call v_call cdr3_length d_call cdr3_aa cdr3_nt
NA TRBJ2-7 TRBV5-1 18 TRBD2 CASSLVSVVAGVPYEQYF TGCGCCAGCAGCTTGGTTTCGGTTGTAGCGGGGGTCCCCTACGAGCAGTACTTC
few TRBJ1-5 TRBV6-6 14 NA CASSYSTIRQPQHF TGTGCCAGCAGTTACTCGACCATCAGGCAGCCCCAGCATTTT
once TRBJ2-3 TRBV11-2 14 NA CASRPLGAADTQYF TGTGCCAGTAGGCCTTTGGGGGCAGCAGATACGCAGTATTTT
NA TRBJ1-1 TRBV5-1 14 NA CASSLTAMNTEAFF TGCGCCAGCAGCTTGACAGCTATGAACACTGAAGCTTTCTTT
NA TRBJ2-3 TRBV6-1 14 TRBD1 CASNEDRLTDTQYF TGTGCCAGCAACGAGGACAGGCTCACAGATACGCAGTATTTT
NA TRBJ1-2 TRBV6-5 14 NA CASSYSFRFYGYTF TGTGCCAGCAGTTACTCGTTCAGGTTCTATGGCTACACCTTC
NA TRBJ2-7 TRBV27 17 NA CASSFGGVGGTFYEQYF TGTGCCAGCAGTTTTGGTGGGGTGGGCGGGACCTTCTACGAGCAGTACTTC
few TRBJ2-7 TRBV27 13 NA CASSRRFPGEQYF TGTGCCAGCAGCCGCAGGTTTCCTGGCGAGCAGTACTTC
NA TRBJ1-1 TRBV15 14 TRBD1 CATSRGDSGTEAFF TGTGCCACCAGCAGAGGGGACAGCGGCACTGAAGCTTTCTTT
NA TRBJ1-6 TRBV7-3 17 NA CASSANQAGNSNSPLHF TGTGCCAGCAGCGCCAATCAGGCAGGCAACTCTAATTCACCCCTCCACTTT
NA TRBJ2-7 TRBV11-2 16 TRBD1 CASSKLAGTGGHEQYF TGTGCCAGCAGCAAACTAGCCGGGACAGGGGGCCACGAGCAGTACTTC
NA TRBJ2-4 TRBV7-7 13 NA CAGRGFLKNIQYF TGTGCCGGAAGGGGGTTTCTCAAAAACATTCAGTACTTC
NA TRBJ2-3 TRBV7-3 15 NA CASSLISSRTDTQYF TGTGCCAGCAGCTTAATATCGAGCCGCACAGATACGCAGTATTTT
NA TRBJ2-5 TRBV5-6 16 TRBD2 CASSPGPGGPQETQYF TGTGCCAGCAGCCCAGGTCCGGGGGGGCCACAAGAGACCCAGTACTTC
NA TRBJ2-5 TRBV9 13 NA CASSEAPRETQYF TGTGCCAGCAGCGAGGCCCCCCGGGAGACCCAGTACTTC
NA TRBJ1-2 TRBV4-3 14 NA CASSQEAASYGYTF TGCGCCAGCAGCCAAGAGGCGGCTAGCTATGGCTACACCTTC
NA TRBJ2-7 TRBV4-2 15 TRBD2 CASSQDASGPYEQYF TGTGCCAGCAGCCAAGACGCTAGCGGACCCTACGAGCAGTACTTC
NA TRBJ2-3 TRBV5-1 15 NA CASSLYNGNTDTQYF TGCGCCAGCAGCTTGTACAATGGGAACACAGATACGCAGTATTTT
NA TRBJ1-2 TRBV10-3 14 TRBD1 CAISESRDSNGYTF TGTGCCATCAGTGAGTCCCGGGACAGTAACGGCTACACCTTC
once TRBJ1-3 TRBV9 17 TRBD1 CASSVGQGQGSGNTIYF TGTGCCAGCAGCGTGGGACAGGGGCAAGGATCTGGAAACACCATATATTTT
NA TRBJ1-2 TRBV10-3 11 NA CAIAQSYGYTF TGTGCCATCGCACAAAGCTATGGCTACACCTTC
NA TRBJ1-2 TRBV4-3 16 NA CASSQDSRGVGYGYTF TGCGCCAGCAGCCAAGACAGCCGCGGGGTTGGATATGGCTACACCTTC
NA TRBJ1-1 TRBV5-1 13 NA CASSLWGNTEAFF TGCGCCAGCAGCTTGTGGGGGAACACTGAAGCTTTCTTT
once TRBJ2-1 TRBV11-2 14 TRBD1 CASSSDGTGNEQFF TGTGCCAGCAGTTCTGACGGGACAGGGAATGAGCAGTTCTTC
NA TRBJ2-3 TRBV25-1 13 NA CAGREPSTDTQYF TGTGCCGGCCGCGAACCAAGCACAGATACGCAGTATTTT
NA TRBJ1-1 TRBV6-1 10 NA CASSEVFAFF TGTGCCAGCAGTGAAGTCTTTGCTTTCTTT
NA TRBJ2-2 TRBV11-2 15 TRBD2 CASSSLAARPGELFF TGTGCCAGCAGCTCTCTAGCGGCCCGACCCGGGGAGCTGTTTTTT
few TRBJ2-7 TRBV10-3 17 NA CAISAAEGTESSYEQYF TGTGCCATCAGTGCCGCAGAAGGGACGGAGAGCTCCTACGAGCAGTACTTC
NA TRBJ1-1 TRBV7-9 14 NA CASSLSGRHTEAFF TGTGCCAGCAGCTTATCAGGGAGGCACACTGAAGCTTTCTTT
NA TRBJ1-1 TRBV7-3 13 NA CASSLGMNTEAFF TGTGCCAGCAGCTTAGGGATGAACACTGAAGCTTTCTTT
NA TRBJ2-7 TRBV6-6 13 NA CASSYFVRGEQYF TGTGCCAGCAGTTACTTCGTCAGGGGCGAGCAGTACTTC
few TRBJ1-2 TRBV20-1 10 NA CSPAAYGYTF TGCAGTCCAGCCGCCTATGGCTACACCTTC
NA TRBJ2-2 TRBV7-3 14 NA CASAGASNTGELFF TGTGCCAGCGCAGGGGCTTCGAACACCGGGGAGCTGTTTTTT
NA TRBJ2-1 TRBV6-5 15 NA CASSYPGNKGNEQFF TGTGCCAGCAGTTATCCGGGGAATAAGGGAAATGAGCAGTTCTTC
once TRBJ2-3 TRBV6-5 15 TRBD2 CASSYTAGSHATQYF TGTGCCAGCAGTTATACAGCGGGGAGTCACGCTACGCAGTATTTT
NA TRBJ2-1 TRBV2 12 NA CASSETLGEQFF TGTGCCAGCAGTGAAACCCTTGGGGAGCAGTTCTTC
once TRBJ2-2 TRBV5-1 15 TRBD1 CASSPLGQGAGELFF TGCGCCAGCTCTCCCTTAGGACAGGGTGCCGGGGAGCTGTTTTTT
NA TRBJ2-5 TRBV15 14 NA CATSKYRDRETQYF TGTGCCACCAGCAAATACAGGGATCGGGAGACCCAGTACTTC
NA TRBJ2-7 TRBV18 17 NA CASSIQPWGARYAEQYF TGTGCCAGCTCTATACAACCCTGGGGGGCCAGGTATGCCGAGCAGTACTTC
NA TRBJ2-5 TRBV6-5 13 NA CASSLGRGETQYF TGTGCCAGCAGCCTGGGGCGGGGAGAGACCCAGTACTTC
NA TRBJ1-3 TRBV29-1 13 NA CSVSQSSGNTIYF TGCAGCGTGTCACAGAGCTCTGGAAACACCATATATTTT
NA TRBJ2-5 TRBV5-4 12 NA CASGGSQETQYF TGTGCCAGCGGGGGTTCCCAAGAGACCCAGTACTTC
once TRBJ1-1 TRBV29-1 16 NA CSATLRITGKNTEAFF TGCAGCGCCACACTTCGAATTACAGGGAAGAACACTGAAGCTTTCTTT
NA TRBJ1-6 TRBV2 12 NA CASEQGNSPLHF TGTGCCAGCGAACAGGGTAATTCACCCCTCCACTTT
NA TRBJ1-2 TRBV13 14 NA CASSLAVTDYGYTF TGTGCCAGCAGCTTAGCGGTAACCGACTATGGCTACACCTTC
NA TRBJ1-2 TRBV9 15 NA CASSPRGGLNYGYTF TGTGCCAGCAGCCCGCGAGGAGGGCTTAACTATGGCTACACCTTC
NA TRBJ2-5 TRBV5-1 13 NA CASSLGRQETQYF TGCGCCAGCAGCTTGGGGAGACAAGAGACCCAGTACTTC
NA TRBJ2-2 TRBV18 17 TRBD2 CASRPSGGGYLTGELFF TGTGCCAGCCGCCCCAGCGGGGGGGGATATCTCACCGGGGAGCTGTTTTTT
NA TRBJ2-1 TRBV6-5 14 NA CASSYFGLKNEQFF TGTGCCAGCAGTTACTTTGGGCTCAAAAATGAGCAGTTCTTC
NA TRBJ2-6 TRBV25-1 14 NA CASSTGPGANVLTF TGTGCCAGCAGTACAGGGCCTGGGGCCAACGTCCTGACTTTC
NA TRBJ1-1 TRBV2 13 NA CASRAGPNTEAFF TGTGCCAGCAGAGCAGGTCCAAACACTGAAGCTTTCTTT
NA TRBJ2-7 TRBV5-4 15 TRBD2 CASSLDPGGPYEQYF TGTGCCAGCAGCTTGGACCCGGGGGGGCCTTACGAGCAGTACTTC
NA TRBJ2-7 TRBV7-2 17 TRBD2 CASSRRLAGRAVWEQYF TGTGCCAGCAGCAGAAGACTAGCGGGTAGGGCGGTGTGGGAGCAGTACTTC
NA TRBJ2-1 TRBV5-1 16 TRBD2 CASSLVSSGGGTEQFF TGCGCCAGCAGCTTGGTCTCTAGCGGGGGAGGGACAGAGCAGTTCTTC